These 21 T cell receptor beta chains were all obtained from the same sample, sequenced in a study of OX40 agonist ivuxolimab in advanced cancers. The table came from immunoSEQ multiplex PCR; TCRdb's copy has only in-frame clones and leaves some out. The sample lists 45,000 to 65,000 clones, around 82% seen once, with about 3.8% in the top ten. Sequencing used CD4+ or CD8+ T cells sorted from blood, obtained in a trial of the OX40 agonist ivuxolimab. Receptor source: an adult with an advanced solid tumor such as melanoma, head and neck, liver or kidney cancer.

In DNA form, the CDR3 reads TGTGCCAGTAGTATTGGGGCACAGGGGGCGGTTCTAACTGAAGCTTTCTTT. Protein product: CASSIGAQGAVLTEAFF. The rearrangement joins TRBV19 to TRBJ1-1, with 9 nucleotides matching TRBD1. Germline CDR1 LNHDA, CDR2 SQIVND (reference sequence). CDR3 length: 17 residues. Losses at the gene ends were 3 bases for V and 5 bases for J; bases not matched to a gene: 13.

For this clone: One end of the junction does not line up with germline, which may come from a read error. The chain couples TRBV19 to TRBJ1-2; a possible D gene is TRBD1 (5 bases). Looked up from germline, CDR1 is LNHDA and CDR2 is SQIVND (reference sequence). The CDR3 covers 14 residues. The CDR3 is CASSLDRSLYGYTF. CDR3 sequence (DNA): TGTGCCAGTAGTCTAGACAGATCCCTGTATGGCTACACCTTC. The full variable domain, its missing parts supplied by reference TRBV19 and TRBJ1-2, is DGGITQSPKYLFRKEGQNVTLSCEQNLNHDAMYWYRQDPGQGLRLIYYSQIVNDFQKGDIAEGYSVSREKKESFPLTVTSAQKNPTAFYLCASSLDRSLYGYTFGSGTRLTVV.

Only a few counts were recorded for this clone. V is TRBV11-2 and J is TRBJ2-7; 9 nucleotides align to TRBD2. This CDR3 has 15 residues. Germline assignment: CDR1 SGHAT and CDR2 FQNNGV. The ends lost 1 base at V and 6 bases at J; junction bases unmatched: 7. The CDR3 region has the DNA TGTGCCAGCAGCTTAGGGAGCGGGGGGACCACCGAGCAGTACTTC. Translation gives CASSLGSGGTTEQYF.

The chain combines TRBV14 with TRBJ1-2, with a possible D match to TRBD1 (6 bases). The germline V gene has CDR1 SGHDN and CDR2 FVKESK. This CDR3 contains 13 residues. V lost 4 bases, J lost 3 bases, and 9 bases lay in between. CDR3 residues: CASSRRQDYGYTF. For the CDR3, the DNA is TGTGCCAGCAGCCGCAGACAGGACTATGGCTACACCTTC.

CDR3 in amino acids: CASAVVVAGGTGELFF. In nucleotides, the CDR3 is TGTGCCAGCGCCGTAGTTGTGGCAGGGGGTACCGGGGAGCTGTTTTTT. The V and J genes are TRBV9 and TRBJ2-2; 7 bases fit TRBD1. The V and J ends lost 7 bases and 5 bases, in that order; junction bases with no gene match: 14. The CDR3 totals 16 residues. Germline V gene data show CDR1 as SGDLS and CDR2 as YYNGEE.

The chain joins TRBV6-6 to TRBJ1-5, with D perhaps TRBD1 (5 bases). The germline V and J ends were trimmed by 6 bases and 6 bases, with 12 bases remaining between them. Germline V lookup: CDR1 MNHNY, CDR2 SVGAGI (reference sequence). The CDR3 is 13 amino acids. The CDR3 here is CASSPGQVQPQHF. In nucleotides, the CDR3 is TGTGCCAGCAGCCCCGGACAAGTTCAGCCCCAGCATTTT.

The chain links TRBV28 to TRBJ1-1, with D unclear. Trimming stripped 7 bases from V and 0 bases from J, with 9 bases between. Per the germline V gene, CDR1 is MDHEN and CDR2 is SYDVKM. The CDR3 has 13 residues. CDR3 nucleotides: TGTGCCAGCAACCCCCCGCTGAACACTGAAGCTTTCTTT. The encoded protein is CASNPPLNTEAFF. Together with reference TRBV28 and TRBJ1-1, the CDR3 gives the full variable domain: DVKVTQSSRYLVKRTGEKVFLECVQDMDHENMFWYRQDPGLGLRLIYFSYDVKMKEKGDIPEGYSVSREKKERFSLILESASTNQTSMYLCASNPPLNTEAFFGQGTRLTVV.

V is TRBV7-2 and J is TRBJ2-1; TRBD2 agrees at 14 bases. Germline values: CDR1 SGHTA, CDR2 FQGNSA. V was pared by 3 bases and J by 5 bases, with 3 bases of the junction left unmatched. This CDR3 has 16 residues. This chain's CDR3 is CASSFGLAGGDNEQFF. In DNA, the CDR3 is TGTGCCAGCAGCTTCGGACTAGCGGGGGGAGACAATGAGCAGTTCTTC.

V is TRBV6-5 and J is TRBJ2-3; 7 bases map to TRBD2. CDR1 is MNHEY, CDR2 SVGAGI, per germline. The length of the CDR3 is 12 residues. The ends lost 11 bases at V and 4 bases at J; junction bases unmatched: 6. The CDR3 is CAWGREPDTQYF. The DNA for the CDR3 is TGTGCCTGGGGGAGGGAGCCAGATACGCAGTATTTT.

The rearrangement links TRBV13 to TRBJ1-6, with 8 positions matching TRBD1. There are 16 residues in the CDR3. After removal of 5 bases from V and 6 bases from J, the junction contained 9 bases not matched to a gene. Germline CDR1 is PRHDT and CDR2 is FYEKMQ (reference sequence). The CDR3 DNA is TGTGCCAGCAGCGAGAGACAGGGGACGAGTAATTCACCCCTCCACTTT. It encodes CASSERQGTSNSPLHF.

The rearrangement joins TRBV18 to TRBJ2-5, with TRBD1 as a possible D gene (6 bases). Between the trimmed V and J ends, which lost 1 base and 2 bases, there was a span of 11 bases. This CDR3 region has 15 residues. From germline, CDR1 is KGHSH and CDR2 LQKENI. The CDR3 spells CASSPLPGAQETQYF. The DNA for the CDR3 is TGTGCCAGCTCACCACTGCCAGGGGCTCAAGAGACCCAGTACTTC.

The sample holds a few counts of this clone. The rearrangement uses TRBV6-6 and TRBJ1-1; D is possibly TRBD1 (5 bases). Between the trimmed V and J ends, which lost 2 bases and 1 base, there was a span of 8 bases. This CDR3 has 14 amino acids. The V gene's germline CDR1 is MNHNY and CDR2 SVGAGI (reference sequence). CDR3 nucleotides: TGTGCCAGCAGTTACCGGGGGGGGAACACTGAAGCTTTCTTT. Translating it yields CASSYRGGNTEAFF.

This clone was picked up a small number of times. The chain combines TRBV27 with TRBJ2-3; 14 bases are shared with TRBD2. The CDR3 consists of 17 residues. The ends lost 5 bases at V and 2 bases at J; junction bases unmatched: 6. Germline CDR1 MNHEY, CDR2 SMNVEV (reference sequence). The CDR3 sequence: CASSTRTSGRPTDTQYF. Here the CDR3 DNA reads TGTGCCAGCAGTACCCGGACTAGCGGGAGGCCCACAGATACGCAGTATTTT.

The chain carries TRBV11-2 and TRBJ2-4, with D tentatively TRBD2 (6 bases). This CDR3 has 15 residues. V lost 1 base and J 1 base, leaving 8 bases between the germline ends. CDR1 is SGHAT, CDR2 FQNNGV, per germline. As DNA, the CDR3 is TGTGCCAGCAGCTTAGCGGGAGTGGCCAAAAACATTCAGTACTTC. This gives the protein CASSLAGVAKNIQYF.

The chain combines TRBV29-1 with TRBJ2-6; TRBD1 is a possible D gene (6 bases). The CDR3 contains 16 residues. Germline V gene lookup returns CDR1 SQVTM and CDR2 ANQGSEA. With 7 bases removed from V and 4 bases from J, the gap between germline ends came to 20 bases. The chain's CDR3 is CSAYLNRAFGANVLTF. DNA of the CDR3: TGCAGCGCCTACCTAAACAGGGCCTTCGGGGCCAACGTCCTGACTTTC.

The chain links TRBV28 to TRBJ2-7, with TRBD2 matching over 9 bases. The germline CDR1 and CDR2 sequences are MDHEN and SYDVKM. The length of the CDR3 is 16 residues. Trimming took 5 bases from V and 4 from J; bases not matched to a gene: 12. CDR3 amino acids: CASSPHRAGGGYEQYF. The CDR3 coding sequence is TGTGCCAGCAGTCCGCACCGAGCGGGAGGCGGGTACGAGCAGTACTTC.

This chain links TRBV7-6 with TRBJ2-3, with D hard to call. CDR1 is SGHVS and CDR2 is FNYEAQ in the germline V gene. Trimming took 5 bases from V and 0 from J, leaving 3 bases between them. This CDR3 region has 12 residues. In nucleotides, the CDR3 is TGTGCCAGCAGCCTAAGCACAGATACGCAGTATTTT. Its translation: CASSLSTDTQYF. The full variable domain, rest sourced from reference TRBV7-6 and TRBJ2-3, is GAGVSQSPRYKVTKRGQDVALRCDPISGHVSLYWYRQALGQGPEFLTYFNYEAQQDKSGLPNDRFSAERPEGSISTLTIQRTEQRDSAMYRCASSLSTDTQYFGPGTRLTVL.

This rearrangement joins TRBV6-6 to TRBJ1-2, with D possibly TRBD1 on 5 matching bases. The CDR3 sequence is 14 residues long. The germline gives CDR1 MNHNY, CDR2 SVGAGI (reference sequence). V lost 5 bases and J 4 bases, leaving 14 bases between the germline ends. The CDR3 spells CASSPRGGGYGYTF. The DNA of the CDR3 is TGTGCCAGCAGTCCCCGGGGGGGAGGCTATGGCTACACCTTC.

The J gene is TRBJ2-5, the V gene TRBV10-2; D ambiguous. The CDR3 is 13 amino acids. Germline values: CDR1 WSHSY, CDR2 SAAADI. V gave up 2 bases and J gave up 4 bases, with 8 bases separating them. The CDR3 reads CASSEIWRETQYF. The CDR3 coding sequence is TGCGCCAGCAGTGAGATCTGGAGAGAGACCCAGTACTTC.

The gene calls are TRBV6-6 and TRBJ2-7; 10 nucleotides match TRBD1. Germline lookup yields CDR1 MNHNY and CDR2 SVGAGI (reference sequence). Trimming took 5 bases from V and 3 from J; bases not matched to a gene: 4. This CDR3 contains 14 residues. The CDR3 reads CASSRDRGSYEQYF. Here the CDR3 DNA reads TGTGCCAGCAGTCGGGACAGGGGAAGCTACGAGCAGTACTTC.

To note about this clone: One end of the junction fails to match germline, which may point to a read error. The chain is built from TRBV5-4 and TRBJ2-7; D remains unclear. The CDR3 sequence is 8 residues long. Germline V lookup: CDR1 SGHNT, CDR2 YYREEE (reference sequence). The CDR3 DNA sequence: TGTGCCAGCAGCTTGGAGGACTTC. Its translation: CASSLEDF. The entire variable domain, with the rest obtained from reference TRBV5-4 and TRBJ2-7, is as follows: ETGVTQSPTHLIKTRGQQVTLRCSSQSGHNTVSWYQQALGQGPQFIFQYYREEENGRGNFPPRFSGLQFPNYSSELNVNALELDDSALYLCASSLEDFGPGTRLTVT.